Listed below are T cell receptor beta chains from one sample, sequenced in a study of Graves' ophthalmopathy and Graves' hyperthyroidism. TCRdb independently ran MiXCR on the multiplex PCR reads; one entry per CDR3 protein. The sample lists 300,000 to 400,000 distinct CDR3 sequences, 15% to 20% occurring once. Specimen: peripheral blood. These TCRs come from an adult man with Graves' ophthalmopathy. The CDR3 runs from the conserved cysteine through the conserved F or W. A D gene is named only where the DNA matches it firmly. Clone size is stated in some rows and not others, as once, few, many or a class when expanded.

v_call: TRBV6-1
clone_size: many
j_call: TRBJ1-1
d_call: TRBD1
cdr3_aa: CASEKTGLNTEAFF
cdr3_nt: TGTGCCAGTGAAAAGACAGGGTTGAACACTGAAGCTTTCTTT

v_call: TRBV30
clone_size: many
j_call: TRBJ1-2
d_call: -
cdr3_aa: CAWSVTLGWNYGYTF
cdr3_nt: TGTGCCTGGAGTGTAACTCTGGGCTGGAACTATGGCTACACCTTC

v_call: TRBV6-5
clone_size: once
j_call: TRBJ2-4
d_call: TRBD2
cdr3_aa: CASSSELTGGADLQYF
cdr3_nt: TGTGCCAGCAGTTCCGAGCTCACGGGAGGTGCAGACCTTCAGTACTTC

v_call: TRBV6-1
clone_size: many
j_call: TRBJ2-5
d_call: TRBD2
cdr3_aa: CASSEPSGRFETQYF
cdr3_nt: TGTGCCAGCAGTGAACCTAGCGGGAGGTTTGAGACCCAGTACTTC

v_call: TRBV7-8
clone_size: -
j_call: TRBJ2-7
d_call: -
cdr3_aa: CASSLVSGRRCREQYF
cdr3_nt: TGTGCCAGCAGCTTAGTAAGCGGCCGAAGATGTAGAGAGCAGTACTTC

v_call: TRBV20-1
clone_size: many
j_call: TRBJ1-2
d_call: -
cdr3_aa: CSARAETFNYGYTF
cdr3_nt: TGCAGTGCTAGAGCGGAAACCTTTAACTATGGCTACACCTTC

v_call: TRBV6-2/TRBV6-3
clone_size: many
j_call: TRBJ1-2
d_call: -
cdr3_aa: CASSYSNYGYTF
cdr3_nt: TGTGCCAGCAGTTACAGTAACTATGGCTACACCTTC

v_call: TRBV7-9
clone_size: -
j_call: TRBJ2-3
d_call: -
cdr3_aa: CASSLGALTDTQYF
cdr3_nt: TGTGCCAGCTCACTGGGAGCTCTCACAGATACGCAGTATTTT

v_call: TRBV3-1
clone_size: many
j_call: TRBJ1-6
d_call: -
cdr3_aa: CASSQDVAVGLLHF
cdr3_nt: TGTGCCAGCAGCCAAGACGTAGCTGTGGGACTTCTCCACTTT

v_call: TRBV29-1
clone_size: many
j_call: TRBJ2-7
d_call: -
cdr3_aa: CSAADGGFYEQYF
cdr3_nt: TGCAGCGCCGCGGACGGTGGATTCTACGAGCAGTACTTC

v_call: TRBV6-1
clone_size: many
j_call: TRBJ2-5
d_call: -
cdr3_aa: CASSESRVQTQYF
cdr3_nt: TGTGCCAGCAGTGAAAGTAGGGTCCAGACCCAGTACTTC

v_call: TRBV7-2
clone_size: many
j_call: TRBJ2-2
d_call: -
cdr3_aa: CASSLGFGAPYDTNTGELFF
cdr3_nt: TGTGCCAGCAGCTTAGGCTTTGGGGCGCCCTACGATACGAACACCGGGGAGCTGTTTTTT

v_call: TRBV12-3/TRBV12-4
clone_size: -
j_call: TRBJ2-7
d_call: TRBD1
cdr3_aa: CASSSSQGAVPYEQYF
cdr3_nt: TGTGCCAGCAGTTCTTCTCAGGGGGCGGTTCCATACGAGCAGTACTTC

v_call: TRBV4-3
clone_size: many
j_call: TRBJ2-2
d_call: -
cdr3_aa: CASSRELTNTGELFF
cdr3_nt: TGCGCCAGCAGCCGAGAACTTACGAACACCGGGGAGCTGTTTTTT